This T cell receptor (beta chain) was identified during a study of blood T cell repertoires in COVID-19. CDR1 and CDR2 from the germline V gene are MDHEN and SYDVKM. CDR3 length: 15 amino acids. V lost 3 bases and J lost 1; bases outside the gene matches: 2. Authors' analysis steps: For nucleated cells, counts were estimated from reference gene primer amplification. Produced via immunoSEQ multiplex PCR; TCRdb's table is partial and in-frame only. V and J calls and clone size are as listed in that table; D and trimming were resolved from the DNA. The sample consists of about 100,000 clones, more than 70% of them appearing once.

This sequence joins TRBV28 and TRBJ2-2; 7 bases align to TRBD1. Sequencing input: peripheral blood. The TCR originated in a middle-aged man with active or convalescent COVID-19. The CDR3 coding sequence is TGTGCCAGCAGTTTGGACAGGCGGAACACCGGGGAGCTGTTTTTT. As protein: CASSLDRRNTGELFF.